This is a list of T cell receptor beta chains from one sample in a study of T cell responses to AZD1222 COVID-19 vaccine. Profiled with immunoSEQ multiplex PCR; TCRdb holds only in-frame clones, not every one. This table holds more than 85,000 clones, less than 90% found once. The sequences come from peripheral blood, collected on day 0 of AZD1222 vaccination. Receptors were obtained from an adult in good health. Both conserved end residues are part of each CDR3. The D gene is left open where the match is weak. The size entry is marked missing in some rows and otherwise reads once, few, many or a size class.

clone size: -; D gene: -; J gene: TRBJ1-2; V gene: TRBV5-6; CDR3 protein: CASSLDPKNYGYTF; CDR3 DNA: TGTGCCAGCAGCTTGGATCCGAAGAACTATGGCTACACCTTC
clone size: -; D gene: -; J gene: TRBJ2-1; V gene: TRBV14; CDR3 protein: CASSQDWVEQFF; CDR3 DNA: TGTGCCAGCAGCCAAGATTGGGTTGAGCAGTTCTTC
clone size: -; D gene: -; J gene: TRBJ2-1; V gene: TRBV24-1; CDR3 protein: CATSDAAGTYNEQFF; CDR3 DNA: TGTGCCACCAGTGATGCTGCGGGAACCTACAATGAGCAGTTCTTC
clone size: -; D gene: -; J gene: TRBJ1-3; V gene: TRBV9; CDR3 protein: CASSVPRQTSSGNTIYF; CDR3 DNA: TGTGCCAGCAGCGTCCCCCGGCAGACCAGCTCTGGAAACACCATATATTTT
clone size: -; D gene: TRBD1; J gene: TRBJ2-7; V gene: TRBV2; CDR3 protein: CASKSRTGASNEQYF; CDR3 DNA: TGTGCCAGCAAATCCAGGACAGGGGCATCAAACGAGCAGTACTTC
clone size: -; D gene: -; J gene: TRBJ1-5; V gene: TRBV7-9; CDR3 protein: CASSLGVGGNQPQHF; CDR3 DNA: TGTGCCAGCAGCTTAGGGGTAGGGGGCAATCAGCCCCAGCATTTT
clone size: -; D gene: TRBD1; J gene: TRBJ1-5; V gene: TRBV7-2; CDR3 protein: CASSFSGQGAQPQHF; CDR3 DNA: TGTGCCAGCAGCTTCTCGGGGCAGGGGGCTCAGCCCCAGCATTTT
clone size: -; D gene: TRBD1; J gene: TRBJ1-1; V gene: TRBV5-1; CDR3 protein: CASSRTRQGIKNTEAFF; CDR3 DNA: TGCGCCAGCAGCCGAACAAGACAGGGGATTAAGAACACTGAAGCTTTCTTT
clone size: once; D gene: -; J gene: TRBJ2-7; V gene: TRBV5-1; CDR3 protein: CASSLGGTDDYEQYF; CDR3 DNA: TGCGCCAGCAGCTTGGGCGGGACGGACGACTACGAGCAGTACTTC
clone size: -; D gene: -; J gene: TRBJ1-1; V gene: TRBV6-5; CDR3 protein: CASENQPNTEAFF; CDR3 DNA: TGTGCCAGCGAGAACCAACCGAACACTGAAGCTTTCTTT
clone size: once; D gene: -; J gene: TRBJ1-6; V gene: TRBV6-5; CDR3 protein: CASRLQGRDSPLHF; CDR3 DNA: TGTGCCAGCAGACTACAGGGTCGGGATTCACCCCTCCACTTT
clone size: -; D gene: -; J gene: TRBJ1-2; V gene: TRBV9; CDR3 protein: CASRGQGITGYTF; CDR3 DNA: TGTGCCAGCAGAGGGCAGGGCATTACTGGCTACACCTTC
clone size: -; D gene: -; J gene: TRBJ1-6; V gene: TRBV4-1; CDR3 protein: CASSQGKNINNSPLHF; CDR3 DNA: TGCGCCAGCAGCCAAGGAAAGAACATTAATAATTCACCCCTCCACTTT
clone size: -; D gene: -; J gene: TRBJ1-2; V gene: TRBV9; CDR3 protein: CASSVGDYGYTF; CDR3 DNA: TGTGCCAGCAGCGTAGGAGATTATGGCTACACCTTC
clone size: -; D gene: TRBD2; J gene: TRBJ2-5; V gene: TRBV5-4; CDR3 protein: CASSRTSGGKETQYF; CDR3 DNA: TGTGCCAGCAGCAGGACTAGCGGGGGTAAAGAGACCCAGTACTTC
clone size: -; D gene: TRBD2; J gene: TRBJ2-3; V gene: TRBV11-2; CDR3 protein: CASSYPAGARTDTQYF; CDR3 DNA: TGTGCCAGCAGCTATCCAGCGGGGGCCCGCACAGATACGCAGTATTTT
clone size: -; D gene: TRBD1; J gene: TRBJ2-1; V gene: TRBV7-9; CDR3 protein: CASSDRDRGYEQFF; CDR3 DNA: TGTGCCAGCAGCGACCGGGACAGGGGGTATGAGCAGTTCTTC
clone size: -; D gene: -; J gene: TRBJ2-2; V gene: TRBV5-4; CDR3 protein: CASSLGGVPGELFF; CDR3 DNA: TGTGCCAGCAGCTTGGGCGGGGTACCCGGGGAGCTGTTTTTT
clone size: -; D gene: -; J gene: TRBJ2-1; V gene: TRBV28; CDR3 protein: CASNRQGGNEQFF; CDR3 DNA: TGTGCCAGCAACCGGCAGGGCGGTAATGAGCAGTTCTTC
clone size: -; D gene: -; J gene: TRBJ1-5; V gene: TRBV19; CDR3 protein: CASSISGVLSNQPQHF; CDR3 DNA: TGTGCCAGTAGTATATCGGGGGTACTAAGCAATCAGCCCCAGCATTTT
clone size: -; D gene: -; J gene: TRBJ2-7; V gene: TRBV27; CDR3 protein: CASSLSSGVRGEQYF; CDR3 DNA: TGTGCCAGCAGTTTATCGAGTGGCGTCAGGGGCGAGCAGTACTTC
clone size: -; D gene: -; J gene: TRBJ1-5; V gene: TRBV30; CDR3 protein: CAWSNLRGDQPQHF; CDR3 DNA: TGTGCCTGGAGTAACCTGCGCGGGGATCAGCCCCAGCATTTT
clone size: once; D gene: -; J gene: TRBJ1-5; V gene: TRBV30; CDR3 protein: CAWTPPPGVGQPQHF; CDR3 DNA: TGTGCCTGGACCCCTCCCCCCGGGGTTGGTCAGCCCCAGCATTTT
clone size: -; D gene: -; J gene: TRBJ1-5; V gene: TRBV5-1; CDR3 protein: CASSLDSGVQPQHF; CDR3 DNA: TGCGCCAGCAGCTTGGACTCCGGGGTTCAGCCCCAGCATTTT
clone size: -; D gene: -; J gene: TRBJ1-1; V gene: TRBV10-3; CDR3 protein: CAIKKDSEAFF; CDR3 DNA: TGTGCCATCAAGAAGGACAGTGAAGCTTTCTTT
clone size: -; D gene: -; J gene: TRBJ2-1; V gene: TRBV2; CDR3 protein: CASRGDYNEQFF; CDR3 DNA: TGTGCCAGCAGGGGAGACTACAATGAGCAGTTCTTC
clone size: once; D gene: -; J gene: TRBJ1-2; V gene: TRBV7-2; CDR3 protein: CASSFPGVQGRGYTF; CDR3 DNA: TGTGCCAGCAGCTTCCCGGGGGTTCAAGGACGTGGCTACACCTTC
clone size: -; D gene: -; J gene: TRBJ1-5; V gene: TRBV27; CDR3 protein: CASSLSAHWQPQHF; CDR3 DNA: TGTGCCAGCAGTTTATCTGCCCACTGGCAGCCCCAGCATTTT
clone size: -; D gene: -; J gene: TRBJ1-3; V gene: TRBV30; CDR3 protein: CASGGVGGNTIYF; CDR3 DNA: TGTGCCAGCGGGGGAGTTGGCGGAAACACCATATATTTT
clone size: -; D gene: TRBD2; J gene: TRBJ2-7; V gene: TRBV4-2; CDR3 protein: CASSRAGGLYEQYF; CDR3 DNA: TGTGCCAGCAGCCGTGCGGGGGGGCTTTACGAGCAGTACTTC
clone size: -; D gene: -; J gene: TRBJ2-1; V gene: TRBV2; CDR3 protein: CASRRSEAYNEQFF; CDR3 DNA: TGTGCCAGCAGGAGGTCGGAGGCATACAATGAGCAGTTCTTC
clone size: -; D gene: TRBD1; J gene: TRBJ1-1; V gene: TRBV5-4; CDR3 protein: CASSPNPDRVYTEAFF; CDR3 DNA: TGTGCCAGCAGCCCAAATCCGGACAGGGTCTACACTGAAGCTTTCTTT
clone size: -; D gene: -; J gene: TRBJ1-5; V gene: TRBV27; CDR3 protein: CASSFTYGNQPQHF; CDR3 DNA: TGTGCCAGCAGTTTCACATATGGCAATCAGCCCCAGCATTTT
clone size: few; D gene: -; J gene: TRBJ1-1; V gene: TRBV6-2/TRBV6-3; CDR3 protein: CAISQGLSTEAFF; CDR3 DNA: TGTGCCATCAGCCAGGGTTTAAGCACTGAAGCTTTCTTT
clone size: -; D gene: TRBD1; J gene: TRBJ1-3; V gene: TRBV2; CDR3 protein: CASSGRDSSGGYGNTIYF; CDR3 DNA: TGTGCCAGCAGTGGCCGGGACAGCAGTGGCGGTTATGGAAACACCATATATTTT
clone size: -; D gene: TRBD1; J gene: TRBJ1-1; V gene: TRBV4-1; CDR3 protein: CASSQGDRVGNTEAFF; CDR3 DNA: TGCGCCAGCAGCCAAGGGGACAGGGTGGGGAACACTGAAGCTTTCTTT
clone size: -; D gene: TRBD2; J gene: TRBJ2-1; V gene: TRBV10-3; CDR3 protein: CAISGTSGRYNEQFF; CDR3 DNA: TGTGCCATCAGTGGGACTAGCGGGAGATACAATGAGCAGTTCTTC
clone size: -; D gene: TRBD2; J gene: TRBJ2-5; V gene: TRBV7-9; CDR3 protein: CASGTGEAGALYQETQYF; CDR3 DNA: TGTGCCAGCGGGACTGGCGAAGCGGGGGCCTTGTACCAAGAGACCCAGTACTTC
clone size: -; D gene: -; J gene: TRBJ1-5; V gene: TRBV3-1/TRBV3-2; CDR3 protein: CASSQGPRAKQPQHF; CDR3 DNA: TGTGCCAGCAGCCAAGGTCCTAGGGCAAAGCAGCCCCAGCATTTT
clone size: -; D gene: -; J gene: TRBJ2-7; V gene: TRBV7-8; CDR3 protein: CASSPGAGEQYF; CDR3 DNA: TGTGCCAGCAGCCCCGGGGCGGGCGAGCAGTACTTC
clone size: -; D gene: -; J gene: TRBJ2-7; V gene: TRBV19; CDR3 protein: CATSTGSYEQYF; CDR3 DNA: TGTGCCACCTCAACAGGGTCCTACGAGCAGTACTTC
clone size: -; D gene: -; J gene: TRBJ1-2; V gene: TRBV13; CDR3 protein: CASSLGHGYTF; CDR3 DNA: TGTGCCAGCAGCTTAGGCCATGGCTACACCTTC
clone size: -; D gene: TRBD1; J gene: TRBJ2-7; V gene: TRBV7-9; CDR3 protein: CASSLTGSDEQYF; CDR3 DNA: TGTGCCAGCAGTTTGACAGGGTCCGACGAGCAGTACTTC
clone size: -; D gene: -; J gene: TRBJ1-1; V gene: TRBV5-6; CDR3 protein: CASSPIVGGRTEAFF; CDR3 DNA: TGTGCCAGCAGCCCCATTGTGGGAGGGCGCACTGAAGCTTTCTTT
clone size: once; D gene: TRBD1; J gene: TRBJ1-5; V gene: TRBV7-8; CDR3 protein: CASSPHGQGVYQPQHF; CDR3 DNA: TGTGCCAGCAGCCCACACGGACAGGGAGTCTATCAGCCCCAGCATTTT
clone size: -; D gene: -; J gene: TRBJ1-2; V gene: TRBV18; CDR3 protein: CASSPGLPVDDGYTF; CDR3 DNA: TGTGCCAGCTCGCCAGGACTTCCCGTTGACGATGGCTACACCTTC
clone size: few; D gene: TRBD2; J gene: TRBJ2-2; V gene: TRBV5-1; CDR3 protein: CASSLLAGANTGELFF; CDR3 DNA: TGCGCCAGCAGCTTACTAGCGGGAGCGAACACCGGGGAGCTGTTTTTT
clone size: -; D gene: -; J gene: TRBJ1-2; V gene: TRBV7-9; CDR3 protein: CASSLALGQGHGYTF; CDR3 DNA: TGTGCCAGCAGCTTAGCGCTCGGGCAGGGGCATGGCTACACCTTC
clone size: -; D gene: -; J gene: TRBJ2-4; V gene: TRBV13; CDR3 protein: CASTSNGGSAKNIQYF; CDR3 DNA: TGTGCCAGCACTTCCAACGGGGGTAGCGCCAAAAACATTCAGTACTTC
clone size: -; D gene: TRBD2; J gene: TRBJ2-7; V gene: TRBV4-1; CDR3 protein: CASSQEKPSGRRYEQYF; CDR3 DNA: TGCGCCAGCAGCCAAGAGAAGCCAAGCGGGAGGAGGTACGAGCAGTACTTC
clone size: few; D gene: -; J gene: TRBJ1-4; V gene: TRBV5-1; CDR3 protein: CASSLQGGEKLFF; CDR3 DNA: TGCGCCAGCAGCTTGCAGGGAGGGGAAAAACTGTTTTTT
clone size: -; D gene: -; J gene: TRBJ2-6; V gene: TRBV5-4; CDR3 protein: CASSFASGANVLTF; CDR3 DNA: TGTGCCAGCAGCTTTGCCTCTGGGGCCAACGTCCTGACTTTC
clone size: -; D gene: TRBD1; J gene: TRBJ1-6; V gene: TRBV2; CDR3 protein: CASSDGGTAVGSPLHF; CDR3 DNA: TGTGCCAGCAGTGATGGGGGGACAGCCGTGGGTTCACCCCTCCACTTT
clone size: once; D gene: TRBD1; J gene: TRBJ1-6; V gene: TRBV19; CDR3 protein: CASSIRQGDSPLHF; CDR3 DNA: TGTGCCAGTAGTATCCGGCAGGGGGATTCACCCCTCCACTTT